This TCR beta chain was found in a study of early T cells in non-severe SARS-CoV-2 infection. Across the whole study: Bulk RNA from unsorted whole blood was sequenced; chains were unpaired.

Study-wide results and caveats: Matching with VDJdb favored anti-spike CD8 responses (missing private and CD4 specificities).

From germline, CDR1 is MNHEY and CDR2 SVGEGT. V lost 5 bases to trimming and J lost 4 bases, with 8 bases between them. The CDR3 sequence is 12 residues long. Researchers tagged individual cDNA molecules with unique molecular identifiers. Each CDR3 protein is one row after TCRdb ran MiXCR on the 5' RACE reads. The sample comprises under 85,000 distinct CDR3 sequences, roughly 13% of which are singletons, and around 4.8% rests with the top ten. This clonotype was seen repeatedly, ten times or more. Its antigen is as yet unknown. Sequencing was performed on whole blood. The chain has TRBV6-2 or TRBV6-3 and TRBJ1-1, with D unresolved. This clonotype was sampled from an adult who was a healthcare worker with PCR-confirmed SARS-CoV-2 infection or an uninfected control (not recorded which). Written as DNA, the CDR3 is TGTGCCAGCAGTCAGACTACCACTGAAGCTTTCTTT. This encodes CASSQTTTEAFF.